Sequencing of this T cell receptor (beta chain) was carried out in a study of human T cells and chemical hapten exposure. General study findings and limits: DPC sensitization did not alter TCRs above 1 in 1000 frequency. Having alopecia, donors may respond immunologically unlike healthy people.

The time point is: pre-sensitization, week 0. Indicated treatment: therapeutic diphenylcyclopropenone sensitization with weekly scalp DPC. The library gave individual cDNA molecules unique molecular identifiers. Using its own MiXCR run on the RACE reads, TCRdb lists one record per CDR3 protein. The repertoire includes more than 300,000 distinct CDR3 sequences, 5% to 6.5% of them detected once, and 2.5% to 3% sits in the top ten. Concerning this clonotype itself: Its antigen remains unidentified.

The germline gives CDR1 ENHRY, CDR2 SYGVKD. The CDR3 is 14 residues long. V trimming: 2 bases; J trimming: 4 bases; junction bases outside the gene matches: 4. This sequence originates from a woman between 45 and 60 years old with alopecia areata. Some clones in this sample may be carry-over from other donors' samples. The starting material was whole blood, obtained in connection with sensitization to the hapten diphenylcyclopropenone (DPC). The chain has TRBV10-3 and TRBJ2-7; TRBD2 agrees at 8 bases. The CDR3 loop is CAISETGGIYEQYF. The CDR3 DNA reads TGTGCCATCAGTGAGACGGGAGGGATATACGAGCAGTACTTC.